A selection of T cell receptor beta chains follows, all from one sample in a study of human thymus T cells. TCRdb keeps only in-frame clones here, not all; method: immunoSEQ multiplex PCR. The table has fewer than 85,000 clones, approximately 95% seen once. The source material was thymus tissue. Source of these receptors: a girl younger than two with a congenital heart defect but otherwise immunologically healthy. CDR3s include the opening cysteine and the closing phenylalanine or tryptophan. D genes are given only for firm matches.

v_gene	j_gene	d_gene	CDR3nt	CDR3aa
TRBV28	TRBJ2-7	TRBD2	TGTGCCAGCAGTTTACCCTCTGGGGGAGGGAGAATAGCCTACGAGCAGTACTTC	CASSLPSGGGRIAYEQYF
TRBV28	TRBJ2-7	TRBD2	TGTGCCAGCAGTTCCCTGGGACTAGCTAACGAGCCTAGTTCCTACGAGCAGTACTTC	CASSSLGLANEPSSYEQYF
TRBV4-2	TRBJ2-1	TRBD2	TGTGCCAGCAGCCAAGTAGGTTTTGGGGCGGGAGCTCTCTATGAGCAGTTCTTC	CASSQVGFGAGALYEQFF
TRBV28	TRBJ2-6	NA	TGTGCCAGCAGTTTAGGGACTGGACTTTATTTACGCTCTGGGGCCAACGTCCTGACTTTC	CASSLGTGLYLRSGANVLTF
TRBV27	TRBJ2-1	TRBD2	TGTGCCAGCAGTCTTGGGGCTAGCGGGAGAGAAGGCCTCAATGAGCAGTTCTTC	CASSLGASGREGLNEQFF
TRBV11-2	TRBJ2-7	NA	TGTGCCAGCACTGACGGGAGCTCCTACGAGCAGTACTTC	CASTDGSSYEQYF
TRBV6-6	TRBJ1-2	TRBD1	TGTGCCAGCACCCGGACAGGTGTAAACTATGGCTACACCTTC	CASTRTGVNYGYTF
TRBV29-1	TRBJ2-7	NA	TGCAGCGTTAATGTGAGGCCGAGTCACCCTCTACAGCCCTACGAGCAGTACTTC	CSVNVRPSHPLQPYEQYF
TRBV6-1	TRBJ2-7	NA	TGTGCCAGCAGTGAACGGCAGGGTGAGATGAGGGAGCAGTACTTC	CASSERQGEMREQYF
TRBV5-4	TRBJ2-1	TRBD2	TGTGCCAGCACCATCGGTCCTAGCGGGGACGTGTACAATGAGCAGTTCTTC	CASTIGPSGDVYNEQFF
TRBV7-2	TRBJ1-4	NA	TGTGCCAGCAGCTTAGGAGTAGCAGGGAAAGATGAAAAACTGTTTTTT	CASSLGVAGKDEKLFF
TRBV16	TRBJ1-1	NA	TGTGCCAGCAGCCATCGGGACACCCGTCGAACTGAAGCTTTCTTT	CASSHRDTRRTEAFF
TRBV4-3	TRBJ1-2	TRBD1	TGCGCCAGCAGCCAAGAAGGTCTCGGACAGGCAGCTAACTATGGCTACACCTTC	CASSQEGLGQAANYGYTF
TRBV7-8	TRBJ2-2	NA	TGTGCCAGCAGCTTCGGAATCACCGGGGAGCTGTTTTTT	CASSFGITGELFF
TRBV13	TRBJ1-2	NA	TGTGCCAGCAGCCGTACGCACCTCTATGGCTACACCTTC	CASSRTHLYGYTF
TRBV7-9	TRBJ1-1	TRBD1	TGTGCCAGCAGCCTCGGGACAGTGAGAACTGAAGCTTTCTTT	CASSLGTVRTEAFF
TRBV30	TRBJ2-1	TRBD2	TGTGCCTGGAGTTGCGGGAGGTTATGGGATGAGCAGTTCTTC	CAWSCGRLWDEQFF
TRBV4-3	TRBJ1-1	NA	TGCGCCAGCAGCCAAGATCCCTACTATGGGGATATGAAAGCTTTCTTT	CASSQDPYYGDMKAFF